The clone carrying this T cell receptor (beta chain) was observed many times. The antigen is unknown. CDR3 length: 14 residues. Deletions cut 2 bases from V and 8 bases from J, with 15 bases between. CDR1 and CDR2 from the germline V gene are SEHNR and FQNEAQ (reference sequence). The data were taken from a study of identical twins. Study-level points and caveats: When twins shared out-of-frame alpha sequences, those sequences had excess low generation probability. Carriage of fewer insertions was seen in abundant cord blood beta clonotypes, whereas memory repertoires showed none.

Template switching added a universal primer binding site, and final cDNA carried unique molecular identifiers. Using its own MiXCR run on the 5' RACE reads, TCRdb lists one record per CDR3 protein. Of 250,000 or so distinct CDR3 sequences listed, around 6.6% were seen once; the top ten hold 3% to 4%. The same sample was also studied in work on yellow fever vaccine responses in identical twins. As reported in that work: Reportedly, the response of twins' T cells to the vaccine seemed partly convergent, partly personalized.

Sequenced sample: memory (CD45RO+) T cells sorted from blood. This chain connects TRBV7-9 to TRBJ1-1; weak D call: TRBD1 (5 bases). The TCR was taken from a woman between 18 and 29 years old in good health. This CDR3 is CASSLKEGSTEAFF. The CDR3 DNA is TGTGCCAGCAGCTTAAAGGAGGGGTCTACCGAAGCTTTCTTT.